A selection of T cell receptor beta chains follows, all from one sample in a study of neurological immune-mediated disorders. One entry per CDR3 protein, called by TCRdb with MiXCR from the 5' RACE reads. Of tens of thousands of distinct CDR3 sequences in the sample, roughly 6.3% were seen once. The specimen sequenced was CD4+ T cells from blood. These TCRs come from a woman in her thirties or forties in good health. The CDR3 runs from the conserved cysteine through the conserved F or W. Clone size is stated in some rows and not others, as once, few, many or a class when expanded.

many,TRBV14,CASSRLGQGDDTQYF
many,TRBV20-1,CSAYNQETQYF
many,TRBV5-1,CASSLRQGNTEAFF
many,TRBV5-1,CASSQGTENTIYF
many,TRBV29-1,CSVRGSSYNEQFF
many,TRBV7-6,CASSGGLAAFEQYF
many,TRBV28,CASKMGYSNQPQHF
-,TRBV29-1,CSVRDRVNQPQHF
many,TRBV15,CATRLDRGYGYTF
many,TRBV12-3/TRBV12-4,CASSLALGVRSPLHF
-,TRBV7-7,CATARTSASGELFF
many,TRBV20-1,CSTGTRGGEQFF
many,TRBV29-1,CSVEPSPYEQYF
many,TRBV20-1,CSANDRTDTQYF
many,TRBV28,CALGGSWETQYF
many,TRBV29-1,CSVGTGTNTEAFF
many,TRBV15,CATSSFTSDYTF
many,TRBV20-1,CSAGRTEGGELFF
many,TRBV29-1,CSVEELPGQTNEKLFF
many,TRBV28,CASSSSLTDTQYF
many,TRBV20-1,CSARTGSSGANVLTF
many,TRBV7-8,CASSLVRGSSYEQYF
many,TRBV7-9,CASSPGTSGLLYNEQFF
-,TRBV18,CASSPHFVDGDNKSSYEQYF
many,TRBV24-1,CATSDIRGGSYNEQFF
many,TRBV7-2,CASSFEGTTGEQFF
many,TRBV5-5,CASSSGLAESDTQYF
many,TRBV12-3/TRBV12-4,CASRPQDHYNEQFF
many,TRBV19,CASAEREGRGYTF
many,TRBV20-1,CSADPTSGRFYEQYF
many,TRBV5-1,CASSLPGTSGNEQYF
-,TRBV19,CASSIYPGTGANVLTF
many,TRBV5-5,CASTLDSSYNEQFF
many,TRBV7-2,CASSLTQGQSGELFF
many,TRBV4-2,CASSLGGGGSGNTIYF
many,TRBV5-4,CASSLRGMETQYF
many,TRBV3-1,CASSRGPGTEAFF
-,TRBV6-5,CASSYSFLQMAFF
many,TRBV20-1,CSARPRESTDTQYF
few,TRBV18,CASSPPKAETQYF